This T cell receptor (beta chain) was identified during a study of T-cell memory formation after mild COVID-19. TCRdb ran MiXCR on the 5' RACE reads and lists one entry per CDR3 protein. The data hold around 250,000 distinct CDR3 sequences, with around 10% observed a single time. With 5 bases removed from V and 0 bases from J, the gap between germline ends came to 10 bases. Germline CDR1 is LNHNV and CDR2 is YYDKDF (reference sequence). The CDR3 has 15 residues. The TCR comes from a man aged 18-30 years who had mild COVID-19 (a few samples of this study predate the infection). Cell type and time point are not known. The V call is TRBV15, the J call TRBJ2-2, with a possible D match to TRBD1 (5 bases). The sample consisted of PBMCs or a T cell subset sorted from them (not recorded which). The CDR3 coding sequence is TGTGCCACCAGCTCTTGGGGCCCGAACACCGGGGAGCTGTTTTTT. This codes for CATSSWGPNTGELFF.